A selection of T cell receptor beta chains follows, all from one sample in a study of cytomegalovirus exposure and HLA in healthy donors. This table comes from immunoSEQ multiplex PCR, and its TCRdb copy is limited to in-frame clones, with some not included. This table holds fewer than 250,000 clones, 75% to 90% found once. The sequenced sample consisted of PBMCs. The receptors were sampled from a boy aged 2-9 years in good health and CMV-seronegative. Both conserved end residues are part of each CDR3. Each record gives: D gene, J gene, V gene, clone size, CDR3 DNA, CDR3 protein. D genes are given only for firm matches. Clone size, where shown, is once, few, many, or a class for clones that have expanded.

>-|TRBJ2-5|TRBV9|-
TGTGCCAGCAGCCTGAATAGGGGGGGAGAGACCCAGTACTTC
CASSLNRGGETQYF
>TRBD1|TRBJ1-6|TRBV30|-
TGTGCCTGGGGGGGGACAGATAATTCACCCCTCCACTTT
CAWGGTDNSPLHF
>-|TRBJ2-1|TRBV4-1|-
TGCGCCAGCAGCCAAGATCGGGCTAGGGGCAATGAGCAGTTCTTC
CASSQDRARGNEQFF
>TRBD1|TRBJ2-3|TRBV4-2|-
TGTGCCAGCAGCCAAGAAGGGACAGGGAGTCGGCTAGCGGCTAGCACAGATACGCAGTATTTT
CASSQEGTGSRLAASTDTQYF
>TRBD2|TRBJ2-1|TRBV7-6|-
TGTGCCAGCAGCCCCCACGCATTTAGCGGGAGCTCCTACAATGAGCAGTTCTTC
CASSPHAFSGSSYNEQFF
>-|TRBJ1-2|TRBV19|-
TGTGCCAGTAGGGACTCCTTCCGGGACTATGGCTACACCTTC
CASRDSFRDYGYTF
>TRBD1|TRBJ1-1|TRBV7-9|-
TGTGCCAGCAGCTTGGACAGGTCCCGGAACACTGAAGCTTTCTTT
CASSLDRSRNTEAFF
>TRBD2|TRBJ2-7|TRBV5-1|-
TGCGCCAGCAGCTTGGCCCCTCTAGCGGGACGCGAGCAGTACTTC
CASSLAPLAGREQYF
>-|TRBJ2-3|TRBV6-1|once
TGTGCCAGCAGTGAACGGGTGAGCACAGATACGCAGTATTTT
CASSERVSTDTQYF
>TRBD1|TRBJ2-7|TRBV9|-
TGTGCCAGCAGCCCCTTACAGGGGGCCGGCGAGCAGTACTTC
CASSPLQGAGEQYF
>-|TRBJ2-2|TRBV6-5|few
TGTGCCAGCAGTTACTCATTAATGTCCGGGGAGCTGTTTTTT
CASSYSLMSGELFF
>TRBD1|TRBJ2-2|TRBV27|-
TGTGCCAGCAGTTTAGTGACAGGGGCGCTGGGCGGGGAGCTGTTTTTT
CASSLVTGALGGELFF
>-|TRBJ2-1|TRBV6-5|-
TGTGCCAGCAGTTACTCGATCGGTGAGCAGTTCTTC
CASSYSIGEQFF
>-|TRBJ2-3|TRBV9|-
TGTGCCAGCAGCGTAGTGGAGAATACGCAGTATTTT
CASSVVENTQYF
>TRBD2|TRBJ2-7|TRBV18|-
TGTGCCAGCCTTCAAAGTCGGGAGGTGGGCGAGCAGTACTTC
CASLQSREVGEQYF
>TRBD1|TRBJ1-1|TRBV5-3|-
TGTGCCAGAAGCTTGGCGGGGACAGGGGGCGGCACTGAAGCTTTCTTT
CARSLAGTGGGTEAFF
>TRBD2|TRBJ2-1|TRBV11-2|-
TGTGCCAGCAGCTTAGAGGGGACTAGCGGGTCGAATGAGCAGTTCTTC
CASSLEGTSGSNEQFF
>TRBD1|TRBJ2-1|TRBV5-1|-
TGCGCCAGCGGACCGGGACAGGGTTTCAATGAGCAGTTCTTC
CASGPGQGFNEQFF
>TRBD2|TRBJ2-1|TRBV29-1|-
TGCAGCGTAAGCGGGAACACCAATGGCGAGCAGTTCTTC
CSVSGNTNGEQFF
>TRBD1|TRBJ1-1|TRBV6-1|-
TGTGCCATCGGGACAGTAATGAACACTGAAGCTTTCTTT
CAIGTVMNTEAFF
>-|TRBJ2-2|TRBV27|-
TGTGCCAGCAGTTTTAGCGGCCCGGCGGGGACTGGGGAGCTGTTTTTT
CASSFSGPAGTGELFF
>TRBD1|TRBJ2-7|TRBV23-1|-
TGCGCCAGCAGTCATCCAGGGACAGAGCCCTACGAGCAGTACTTC
CASSHPGTEPYEQYF
>-|TRBJ1-2|TRBV6-1|-
TGTGCCAGCATCCCACGGGGGGAGTCTAACTATGGCTACACCTTC
CASIPRGESNYGYTF
>TRBD1|TRBJ1-2|TRBV28|-
TGTGCCAGCAGTTTCCATTTTTCACCGGGACAGGGGTTTGGTGGCTACACCTTC
CASSFHFSPGQGFGGYTF
>-|TRBJ2-1|TRBV6-5|-
TGTGCCAGCAGTTCAGCTCCCGGGACAAACAATGAGCAGTTCTTC
CASSSAPGTNNEQFF
>-|TRBJ1-5|TRBV19|once
TGTGCCAGTAGTACAGGGAATCAGCCCCAGCATTTT
CASSTGNQPQHF
>TRBD1|TRBJ2-7|TRBV19|-
TGTGCCAGTAGTATTAGTCGGACAGGGTCCTTCGGCTACGAGCAGTACTTC
CASSISRTGSFGYEQYF
>TRBD2|TRBJ2-1|TRBV29-1|-
TGCAGCGTTGAACTAGCGGGGGAGAATGAGCAGTTCTTC
CSVELAGENEQFF
>-|TRBJ1-1|TRBV20-1|-
TGCAGTGCTACCGGTGAGTCTTTCTTT
CSATGESFF
>TRBD2|TRBJ2-7|TRBV2|once
TGTGCCAGCAGTGAATACCTGGGGGGGGTTTCCTACGAGCAGTACTTC
CASSEYLGGVSYEQYF
>-|TRBJ1-1|TRBV5-1|once
TGCGCCAGCAGCTTGGAAGGGGGCACTGAAGCTTTCTTT
CASSLEGGTEAFF